The following is a T cell receptor (beta chain) sequence with its context. Its specificity is unknown. The sampling schedule covered blood at baseline, cycle 4 day 1, and cycle 7 day 1. The repertoire was sequenced with immunoSEQ multiplex PCR; TCRdb's copy has only in-frame clones and lacks some. This sample yields 55,000 to 85,000 clones, of which 86% are seen a single time; roughly 3% belongs to the top ten. The data belong to a study of OX40 agonist ivuxolimab in advanced cancers. Study-level results: Expanded clones belonging to CD8+ T cells outnumbered, on average, those of CD4+.

Trimming took off 5 bases at V and 2 bases at J, with 2 bases between the two ends. The germline gives CDR1 MNHEY, CDR2 SVGAGI. This CDR3 is 11 amino acids long. The TCR sequence derives from an adult with an advanced solid tumor such as melanoma, head and neck, liver or kidney cancer. The J gene is TRBJ2-3, the V gene TRBV6-5, with D unclear. The specimen comprised CD4+ or CD8+ T cells sorted from blood, sampled in a trial of the OX40 agonist ivuxolimab. CDR3 bases: TGTGCCAGCAGTGACACAGATACGCAGTATTTT. This gives the protein CASSDTDTQYF.